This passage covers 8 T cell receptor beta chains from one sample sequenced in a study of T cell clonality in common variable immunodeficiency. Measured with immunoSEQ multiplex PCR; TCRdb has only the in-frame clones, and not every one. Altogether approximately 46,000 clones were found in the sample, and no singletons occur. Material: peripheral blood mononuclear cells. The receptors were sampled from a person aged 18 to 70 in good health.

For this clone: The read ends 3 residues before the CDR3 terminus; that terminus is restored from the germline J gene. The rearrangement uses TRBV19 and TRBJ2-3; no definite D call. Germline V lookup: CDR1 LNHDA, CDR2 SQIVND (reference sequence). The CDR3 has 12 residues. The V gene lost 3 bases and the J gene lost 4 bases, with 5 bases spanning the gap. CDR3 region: CASSISADTQYF. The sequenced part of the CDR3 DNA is TGTGCCAGTAGTATCTCCGCAGATACG.

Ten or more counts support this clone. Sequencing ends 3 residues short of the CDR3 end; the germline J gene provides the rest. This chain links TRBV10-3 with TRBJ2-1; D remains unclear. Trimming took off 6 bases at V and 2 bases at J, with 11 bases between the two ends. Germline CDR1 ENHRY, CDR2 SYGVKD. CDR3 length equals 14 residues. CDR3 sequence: CAISLESAYNEQFF. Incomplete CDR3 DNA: TGTGCCATCAGCCTAGAGAGTGCCTACAATGAG.

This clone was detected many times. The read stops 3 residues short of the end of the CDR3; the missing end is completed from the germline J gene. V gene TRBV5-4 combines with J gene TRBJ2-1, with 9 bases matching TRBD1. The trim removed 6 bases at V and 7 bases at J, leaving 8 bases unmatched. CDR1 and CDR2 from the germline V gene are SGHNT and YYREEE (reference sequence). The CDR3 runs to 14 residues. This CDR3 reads CASTNPQGANEQFF. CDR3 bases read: TGTGCCAGCACCAACCCACAGGGGGCGAATGAG.

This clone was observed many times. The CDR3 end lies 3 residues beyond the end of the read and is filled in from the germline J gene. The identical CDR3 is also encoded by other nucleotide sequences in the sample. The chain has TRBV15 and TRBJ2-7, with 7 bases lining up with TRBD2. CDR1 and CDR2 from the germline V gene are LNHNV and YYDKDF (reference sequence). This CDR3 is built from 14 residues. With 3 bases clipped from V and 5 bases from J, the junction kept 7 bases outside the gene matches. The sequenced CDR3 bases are TGTGCCACCAGCAGGGATCGACTAGCCCACGAG. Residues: CATSRDRLAHE. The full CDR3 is CATSRDRLAHEQYF.

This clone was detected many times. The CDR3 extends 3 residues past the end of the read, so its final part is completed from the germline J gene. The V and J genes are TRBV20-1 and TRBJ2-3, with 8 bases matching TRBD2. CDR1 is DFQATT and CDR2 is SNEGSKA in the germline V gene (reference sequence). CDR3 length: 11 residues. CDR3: CSVAGGETQYF. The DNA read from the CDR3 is TGCAGTGTGGCGGGGGGAGAGACG.

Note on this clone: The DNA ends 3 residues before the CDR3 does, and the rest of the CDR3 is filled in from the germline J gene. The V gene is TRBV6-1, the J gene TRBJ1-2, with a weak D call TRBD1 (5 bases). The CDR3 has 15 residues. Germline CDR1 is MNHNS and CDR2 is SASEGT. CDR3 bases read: TGTGCCAGCAGTGAGGGGCAGGCCGCCTCCTACGAC. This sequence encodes CASSEGQAASYD. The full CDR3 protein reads CASSEGQAASYDYTF.

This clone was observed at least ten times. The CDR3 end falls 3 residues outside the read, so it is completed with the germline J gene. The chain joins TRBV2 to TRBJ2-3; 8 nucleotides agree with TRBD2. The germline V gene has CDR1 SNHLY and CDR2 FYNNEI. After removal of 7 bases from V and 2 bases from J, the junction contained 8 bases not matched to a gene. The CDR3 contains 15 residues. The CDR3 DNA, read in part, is TGTGCCAGCAATGTCGCGGGGGGAAACACAGATACG. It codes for CASNVAGGNTDT. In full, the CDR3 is CASNVAGGNTDTQYF.

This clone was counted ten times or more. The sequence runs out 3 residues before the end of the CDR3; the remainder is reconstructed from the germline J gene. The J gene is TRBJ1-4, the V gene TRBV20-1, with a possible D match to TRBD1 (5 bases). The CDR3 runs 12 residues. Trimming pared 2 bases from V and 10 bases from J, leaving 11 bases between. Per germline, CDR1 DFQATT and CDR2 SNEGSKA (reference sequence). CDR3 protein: CSARNSRGKLFF. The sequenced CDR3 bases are TGCAGTGCTAGAAACTCAAGGGGAAAA.